The 26 T cell receptor beta chains below were found in one sample sequenced in a study of graft-versus-host responses after intestinal transplantation (dated by TCRdb to about 2021). The label giving this sample's time point can be read as: cells obtained before transplantation from donor or recipient. No antigen has been identified for these receptors. Receptor amplification or capture employed the immunoSEQ multiplex PCR assay. Sourced from immuneACCESS, this table was stored by TCRdb with only in-frame sequences that have V and J called. A share of the clones is absent; for the studies checked, an unresolved V gene accounts for under half, and the remainder has no known explanation. The sample profile shows approximately 100,000 clones; 93% of them were found once. The ten largest clones take up more than 0.95% of the sample. The sequencing here drew on unstimulated CD8+ T cells sorted from spleen or lymph node cells, taken before intestinal transplant. Receptors originate from a human donor who received an intestinal transplant.

The V and J genes are TRBV30 and TRBJ2-7; D perhaps matches TRBD1 (6 bases). Per germline, CDR1 GTSNPN and CDR2 SVGIG (reference sequence). The CDR3 contains 12 residues. Trimming took off 1 base at V and 7 bases at J, with 11 bases between the two ends. The DNA for the CDR3 is TGTGCCTGGAGTGGCGCAGGGGATGAGCAGTACTTC. It yields the protein CAWSGAGDEQYF.

This clone showed up just once. The chain joins TRBV7-9 to TRBJ2-1, with D unclear. V lost 7 bases to trimming and J lost 5 bases, with 24 bases between them. Germline V lookup: CDR1 SEHNR, CDR2 FQNEAQ (reference sequence). This CDR3 is 17 amino acids long. This chain's CDR3 is CASNVRDKGPLDNEQFF. The CDR3 DNA is TGTGCCAGCAACGTTCGAGATAAAGGACCCCTCGACAATGAGCAGTTCTTC.

The V call is TRBV13, the J call TRBJ1-4; D remains unclear. With 3 bases removed from V and 8 bases from J, the gap between germline ends came to 13 bases. The germline V gene encodes CDR1 PRHDT and CDR2 FYEKMQ (reference sequence). The CDR3 extends over 14 amino acids. The chain's CDR3 is CASSFGFGGEKLFF. CDR3 coding DNA: TGTGCCAGCAGCTTTGGTTTTGGAGGGGAAAAACTGTTTTTT.

The chain employs TRBV15 and TRBJ1-2, with 10 positions matching TRBD1. Looked up from germline, CDR1 is LNHNV and CDR2 is YYDKDF (reference sequence). This CDR3 is built from 17 residues. The V and J ends lost 0 bases and 2 bases, in that order; junction bases with no gene match: 6. Here the CDR3 reads CATSRDLGTGVNYGYTF. In nucleotides, the CDR3 is TGTGCCACCAGCAGAGATCTGGGGACAGGGGTAAACTATGGCTACACCTTC.

The chain uses TRBV5-6 and TRBJ1-2; TRBD1 matches at 8 bases. There are 15 residues in the CDR3. Germline V lookup: CDR1 SGHDT, CDR2 YYEEEE. Trimming cost V 4 bases and J 2 bases; bases outside gene matches: 7. CDR3 coding DNA: TGTGCCAGCAGCCCGATACGGACAGGGAACTATGGCTACACCTTC. This codes for CASSPIRTGNYGYTF.

The chain carries TRBV6-1 and TRBJ2-7; tentative D call: TRBD2 (7 bases). Looked up from germline, CDR1 is MNHNS and CDR2 is SASEGT. Trimming shortened V by 1 base and J by 4 bases, and 17 bases separated the two germline ends. The CDR3 covers 16 residues. This chain's CDR3 is CASSEGPGGRGYEQYF. In DNA form, the CDR3 reads TGTGCCAGCAGTGAAGGCCCCGGGGGGCGCGGGTACGAGCAGTACTTC.

The chain has TRBV7-6 and TRBJ1-2; weak D call: TRBD1 (5 bases). The CDR3 spans 13 residues. Germline V gives CDR1 SGHVS, CDR2 FNYEAQ. V lost 5 bases and J lost 8, with 15 bases in between. This chain's CDR3 is CASSPRGSWGYTF. The CDR3 DNA reads TGTGCCAGCAGCCCCCGGGGCAGTTGGGGCTACACCTTC.

The chain combines TRBV5-8 with TRBJ2-3, with 15 bases fitting TRBD2. The CDR3 runs 17 residues. J was trimmed by 2 bases and V by 2 bases; bases with no gene match: 3. Germline V gene sequence: CDR1 SGHTS, CDR2 YDEGEE. Here the CDR3 reads CASSFRTSGGVTDTQYF. CDR3 DNA: TGTGCCAGCAGCTTCCGGACTAGCGGGGGGGTCACAGATACGCAGTATTTT.

The genes are TRBV15 and TRBJ2-1, with 8 bases identical to TRBD2. Germline trimming cut 11 bases from V and 7 bases from J; bases unmatched to any gene: 13. CDR3 length: 14 residues. Germline-derived CDR1 and CDR2 are LNHNV and YYDKDF (reference sequence). Here the CDR3 DNA reads TGTGCCGCTTCCGGACTAGCTGGAGGGAATGAGCAGTTCTTC. This encodes CAASGLAGGNEQFF.

This clone was observed once. This sequence joins TRBV6-1 and TRBJ2-7; D gene unclear. V was pared by 5 bases and J by 0 bases, with 5 bases between. The CDR3 totals 12 residues. Per germline, CDR1 MNHNS and CDR2 SASEGT. The CDR3 DNA sequence: TGTGCCAGCAGTTCGACCTCCTACGAGCAGTACTTC. Protein sequence: CASSSTSYEQYF.

V is TRBV7-9 and J is TRBJ1-2; possible D gene TRBD1, 5 bases. The length of the CDR3 is 13 residues. Trimming shortened V by 5 bases and J by 8 bases, and 15 bases separated the two germline ends. Germline V gene lookup returns CDR1 SEHNR and CDR2 FQNEAQ (reference sequence). The CDR3 protein is CASSPGGARGYTF. CDR3 in DNA: TGTGCCAGCAGCCCTGGAGGGGCTCGCGGCTACACCTTC. The whole variable domain, filled in from reference TRBV7-9 and TRBJ1-2, reads DTGVSQNPRHKITKRGQNVTFRCDPISEHNRLYWYRQTLGQGPEFLTYFQNEAQLEKSRLLSDRFSAERPKGSFSTLEIQRTEQGDSAMYLCASSPGGARGYTFGSGTRLTVV.

CDR3 protein: CASSQTVLAEAFF. CDR3 in DNA: TGTGCCAGCAGCCAAACAGTACTCGCTGAAGCTTTCTTT. The gene calls are TRBV7-6 and TRBJ1-1; no definite D call. V was clipped by 5 bases and J by 6 bases, with 13 bases between them. CDR3 length equals 13 residues. The V gene's germline CDR1 is SGHVS and CDR2 FNYEAQ. The full variable domain, completed using reference TRBV7-6 and TRBJ1-1, is GAGVSQSPRYKVTKRGQDVALRCDPISGHVSLYWYRQALGQGPEFLTYFNYEAQQDKSGLPNDRFSAERPEGSISTLTIQRTEQRDSAMYRCASSQTVLAEAFFGQGTRLTVV.

The chain employs TRBV5-1 and TRBJ1-1; D not resolved. The germline CDR1 and CDR2 sequences are SGHRS and YFSETQ. Between the trimmed V and J ends, which lost 0 bases and 3 bases, there was a span of 6 bases. The CDR3 has 13 amino acids. As DNA, the CDR3 is TGCGCCAGCAGCTTGGAGTCGGACACTGAAGCTTTCTTT. It translates to CASSLESDTEAFF.

This clone was counted a single time. The chain is built from TRBV25-1 and TRBJ1-1; 7 positions agree with TRBD1. The CDR3 is 14 amino acids. The ends lost 0 bases at V and 4 bases at J; junction bases unmatched: 2. CDR1 MGHDK and CDR2 SYGVNS come from the germline V gene. This chain's CDR3 is CASSEYQGGTEAFF. CDR3 coding DNA: TGTGCCAGCAGTGAATACCAGGGGGGCACTGAAGCTTTCTTT.

The chain combines TRBV30 with TRBJ1-5, with D perhaps matching TRBD1 (6 bases). The ends were cut back, 2 bases at V and 0 bases at J, with 17 bases in the middle. The CDR3 consists of 17 residues. Per germline, CDR1 GTSNPN and CDR2 SVGIG (reference sequence). CDR3: CAWSPVLRGASNQPQHF. The CDR3 region has the DNA TGTGCCTGGAGTCCCGTCCTTAGGGGGGCTAGCAATCAGCCCCAGCATTTT.

This clone was seen a single time. J is TRBJ2-7 and V is TRBV20-1, with 8 nucleotides matching TRBD1. CDR1 and CDR2 from the germline V gene are DFQATT and SNEGSKA (reference sequence). Germline trimming cut 6 bases from V and 4 bases from J; bases unmatched to any gene: 2. The CDR3 spans 11 residues. CDR3 in amino acids: CSAGQDYEQYF. The DNA of the CDR3 is TGCAGTGCGGGACAGGATTACGAGCAGTACTTC.

This rearrangement joins TRBV7-8 to TRBJ2-6; no clear D. V was clipped by 1 base and J by 0 bases, with 4 bases between them. Germline values: CDR1 SGHVS, CDR2 FQNEAQ. CDR3 length equals 15 residues. As DNA, the CDR3 is TGTGCCAGCAGCTTAGGCATCTCTGGGGCCAACGTCCTGACTTTC. It encodes CASSLGISGANVLTF.

V usage is TRBV15 and J usage is TRBJ1-1, with TRBD1 identical over 9 bases. Germline V lookup: CDR1 LNHNV, CDR2 YYDKDF (reference sequence). J was trimmed by 6 bases and V by 0 bases; bases with no gene match: 5. This CDR3 has 15 residues. The DNA of the CDR3 is TGTGCCACCAGCAGAGATGGGACAGGGCCCGCTGAAGCTTTCTTT. Encoded protein: CATSRDGTGPAEAFF.

The V gene is TRBV9, the J gene TRBJ2-1; a weak D match, TRBD2 (6 bases). The germline V gene encodes CDR1 SGDLS and CDR2 YYNGEE. The CDR3 covers 14 residues. Trimming removed 0 bases at V and 5 bases at J, with 9 bases between. The CDR3 loop is CASSVGGANNEQFF. CDR3 nucleotide sequence: TGTGCCAGCAGCGTAGGCGGGGCCAACAATGAGCAGTTCTTC.

V and J are TRBV10-3 and TRBJ2-1, with 7 bases that match TRBD2. The J segment lost 5 bases and the V segment lost 7 bases, leaving 2 bases of the junction unmatched. From germline, CDR1 is ENHRY and CDR2 SYGVKD. This CDR3 comprises 12 residues. The CDR3 sequence is CAITGTNNEQFF. Here the CDR3 DNA reads TGTGCCATCACCGGGACTAACAATGAGCAGTTCTTC.

On this clone itself: One junction end disagrees with the germline gene, perhaps due to a read error. The chain links TRBV7-6 to TRBJ2-5; D uncertain. This CDR3 spans 11 amino acids. The germline V gene encodes CDR1 SGHVS and CDR2 FNYEAQ. The CDR3 coding sequence is TGTGCCAGCAGCACCGACGATAGGTGGGACTTC. Residues: CASSTDDRWDF. The full variable domain, rest sourced from reference TRBV7-6 and TRBJ2-5, is GAGVSQSPRYKVTKRGQDVALRCDPISGHVSLYWYRQALGQGPEFLTYFNYEAQQDKSGLPNDRFSAERPEGSISTLTIQRTEQRDSAMYRCASSTDDRWDFGPGTRLLVL.

CDR3 DNA sequence: TGTGCCAGCACCCGACAGGGGCGACCTGGAAACACCATATATTTT. It translates to CASTRQGRPGNTIYF. The chain links TRBV11-2 to TRBJ1-3, with 8 bases matching TRBD1. CDR1 SGHAT and CDR2 FQNNGV come from the germline V gene. The junction had 7 bases not matched to a gene; V was cut back by 7 bases and J by 2 bases. The CDR3 loop spans 15 amino acids.

This clone was observed once. The J gene is TRBJ2-5, the V gene TRBV9, with D possibly matching TRBD1 (6 bases). Germline-derived CDR1 and CDR2 are SGDLS and YYNGEE. The CDR3 is 16 residues long. The V gene lost 2 bases and the J gene lost 1 base, with 15 bases spanning the gap. The CDR3 DNA reads as TGTGCCAGCAGCGTGGACCGGGACACAACCCAAGAGACCCAGTACTTC. It translates to CASSVDRDTTQETQYF. The full variable domain, its missing parts supplied by reference TRBV9 and TRBJ2-5, is DSGVTQTPKHLITATGQRVTLRCSPRSGDLSVYWYQQSLDQGLQFLIQYYNGEERAKGNILERFSAQQFPDLHSELNLSSLELGDSALYFCASSVDRDTTQETQYFGPGTRLLVL.

The DNA for the CDR3 is TGTGCCAGCAATCAGAACCAGGCTGAAAAACTGTTTTTT. The encoded protein is CASNQNQAEKLFF. The chain uses TRBV5-6 and TRBJ1-4, with unresolved D. The CDR3 extends over 13 amino acids. The V end lost 6 bases, the J end lost 7 bases, and 13 bases lay between the germline ends. Looked up from germline, CDR1 is SGHDT and CDR2 is YYEEEE. Using reference TRBV5-6 and TRBJ1-4 for the parts outside the CDR3, the full variable domain is DAGVTQSPTHLIKTRGQQVTLRCSPKSGHDTVSWYQQALGQGPQFIFQYYEEEERQRGNFPDRFSGHQFPNYSSELNVNALLLGDSALYLCASNQNQAEKLFFGSGTQLSVL.

The V gene is TRBV9, the J gene TRBJ2-5; tentatively, D is TRBD1 or TRBD2 (6 bases each). The CDR3 consists of 14 residues. Trimming stripped 3 bases from V and 2 bases from J, with 11 bases between. CDR1 and CDR2 (germline): SGDLS, YYNGEE. The CDR3 loop is CASSGGTIQETQYF. CDR3 nucleotide sequence: TGTGCCAGCAGCGGCGGGACAATTCAAGAGACCCAGTACTTC.

In nucleotides, the CDR3 is TGTGCCAGCAGCCAAGAGAGGGGCCGGAGCTCCTACGAGCAGTACTTC. Its translation: CASSQERGRSSYEQYF. The gene calls are TRBV4-2 and TRBJ2-7, with D tentatively TRBD1 or TRBD2 (5 bases each). The V gene lost 0 bases and the J gene lost 0 bases, with 12 bases spanning the gap. The CDR3 length is 16 residues. Germline-derived CDR1 and CDR2 are LGHNA and YNFKEQ.